This entry is about one TCR beta chain. This record belongs to a study of cytomegalovirus exposure and HLA in healthy donors. The length of the CDR3 is 11 residues. Trimming removed 4 bases at V and 5 bases at J, with 5 bases between. Germline lookup yields CDR1 SSHAT and CDR2 FNYEAQ (reference sequence). PCR employed 60 Vbeta and 13 Jbeta primers. Sequenced by immunoSEQ multiplex PCR; TCRdb stores in-frame clones only, minus some. The sample includes 150,000 to 200,000 clones, about 79% of them seen just once. The TCR sequence derives from a man over 45 in good health and CMV-seropositive. The chain employs TRBV7-7 and TRBJ2-5; D is undetermined. The sequencing sample was made of PBMCs. The CDR3 reads CASSSSETQYF. The CDR3 bases are TGTGCCAGCAGCTCCTCCGAGACCCAGTACTTC.